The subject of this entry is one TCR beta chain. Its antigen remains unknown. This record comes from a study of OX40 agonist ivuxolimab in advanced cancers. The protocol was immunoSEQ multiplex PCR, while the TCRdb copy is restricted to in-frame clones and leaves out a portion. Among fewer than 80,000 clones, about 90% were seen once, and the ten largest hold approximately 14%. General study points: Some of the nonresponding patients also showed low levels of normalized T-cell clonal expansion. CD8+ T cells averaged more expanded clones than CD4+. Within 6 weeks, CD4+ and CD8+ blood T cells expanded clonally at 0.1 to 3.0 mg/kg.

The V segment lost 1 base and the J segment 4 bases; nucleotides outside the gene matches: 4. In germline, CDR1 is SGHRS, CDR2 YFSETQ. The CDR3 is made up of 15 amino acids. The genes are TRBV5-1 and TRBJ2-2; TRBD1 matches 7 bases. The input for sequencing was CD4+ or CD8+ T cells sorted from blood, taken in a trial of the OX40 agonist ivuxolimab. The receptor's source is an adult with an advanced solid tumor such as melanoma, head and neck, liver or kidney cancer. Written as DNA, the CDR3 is TGCGCCAGCAGCTTGAGCGACAGGGTCACCGGGGAGCTGTTTTTT. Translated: CASSLSDRVTGELFF.